The text below deals with one T cell receptor (beta chain). This record comes from a study of blood T cell repertoires in COVID-19. Study-level information: Researchers got acute and convalescent COVID-19 samples from the United States, Italy and Spain. Sources were T cells, B-cell-depleted T cells, or PBMCs; the material itself was cDNA or gDNA.

One Seattle source followed patients from active infection through their disease course. Authors' analysis steps: By means of reference gene primer amplification, nucleated cell counts were estimated. Clones were read by immunoSEQ multiplex PCR, and TCRdb kept only the in-frame ones, dropping some. V and J calls and clone size are given by that table; D and trimming were obtained from the DNA. The top ten hold 0.87% of the sample, which has a few hundred thousand clones, roughly 88% seen once. The receptor was isolated from a human donor with COVID-19, enrolled during active disease. The donor label of this sample is uncertain. Source material: peripheral blood.

This CDR3 is CASTPARQTENTIYF. DNA of the CDR3: TGTGCCAGCACTCCGGCGAGGCAAACCGAGAACACCATATATTTT. The chain links TRBV28 to TRBJ1-3; D is unclear. CDR1 is MDHEN, CDR2 SYDVKM, per germline. Trimming removed 7 bases from V and 7 bases from J, with 20 bases in between. This CDR3 contains 15 residues.